This paragraph reports one T cell receptor beta chain. The data belong to a study of CD8+ T cells in alopecia areata. Investigators isolated RNA and reverse transcribed it into cDNA to act as the sequencing template. Clones were sequenced by immunoSEQ multiplex PCR, and TCRdb holds only the in-frame ones, with some missing. Among 120,000 to 150,000 clones listed, about four fifths were seen once. This sample's treatment: oral pan-JAK inhibitor, 5-10 mg twice daily. PBMCs, the starting material, were the source of sorted CD4+ and CD8+ T cells. Sequenced here: CD8+ T cells sorted from blood, sampled at week 4, from a patient treated with tofacitinib. This TCR was recovered from a human donor with alopecia areata.

The DNA for the CDR3 is TGTGCCAGCAGTTTATTGGATGAACGGGCAGCTTTCTTT. Amino acids: CASSLLDERAAFF. The rearrangement joins TRBV28 to TRBJ1-1; D unresolved. Trimming pared 1 base from V and 10 bases from J, leaving 13 bases between. The CDR3 length is 13 residues. Per the germline V gene, CDR1 is MDHEN and CDR2 is SYDVKM.